Listed here are 5 T cell receptor beta chains from one sample, sequenced in a study of T cell responses to AZD1222 COVID-19 vaccine. The method was immunoSEQ multiplex PCR; TCRdb's version includes in-frame clones alone and lacks a portion of them. The profile shows approximately 180,000 clones, 85% to 90% of them singletons. The sequences come from peripheral blood, collected on day 0 of AZD1222 vaccination. These receptors all come from an adult in good health.

V gene TRBV4-2 combines with J gene TRBJ1-1; TRBD1 is a possible D gene (5 bases). Germline CDR1 and CDR2: LGHNA and YNFKEQ. Trimming pared 0 bases from V and 5 bases from J, leaving 13 bases between. The CDR3 is 15 residues long. The CDR3 coding sequence is TGTGCCAGCAGCCAAGAGGAAGGGGCGGCAACTGAAGCTTTCTTT. Protein product: CASSQEEGAATEAFF.

A remark on this clone: Germline is not matched at one junction end, which may reflect a read error. The chain couples TRBV4-3 to TRBJ1-4, with TRBD1 identical over 7 bases. The CDR3 length is 16 residues. Germline V gene data show CDR1 as LGHNA and CDR2 as YSLEER. CDR3 protein: CASSQGGPATNEKLFF. CDR3 nucleotides: TGCGCCAGCAGTCAAGGGGGCCCGGCAACTAATGAAAAACTGTTTTTT.

The chain uses TRBV27 and TRBJ2-1; D is ambiguous. V was clipped by 8 bases and J by 3 bases, with 11 bases between them. There are 13 residues in the CDR3. In germline, CDR1 is MNHEY, CDR2 SMNVEV (reference sequence). The CDR3 sequence is CASQETNYNEQFF. DNA of the CDR3: TGTGCCAGCCAAGAGACCAACTACAATGAGCAGTTCTTC.

The chain is built from TRBV13 and TRBJ2-5; 9 positions match TRBD2. J was trimmed by 0 bases and V by 0 bases; bases with no gene match: 5. CDR1 and CDR2 (germline): PRHDT, FYEKMQ (reference sequence). The CDR3 is 17 amino acids. The CDR3 nucleotides read TGTGCCAGCAGCTTAGGCCAGAGCGGGGGGTACCAAGAGACCCAGTACTTC. Translated: CASSLGQSGGYQETQYF.

The chain links TRBV20-1 to TRBJ2-3, with 8 bases fitting TRBD2. Germline CDR1 DFQATT, CDR2 SNEGSKA (reference sequence). The CDR3 runs 14 residues. The junction had 5 bases not matched to a gene; V was cut back by 4 bases and J by 2 bases. This CDR3 is CSAIERGYTDTQYF. DNA for the CDR3: TGCAGTGCTATTGAGCGGGGGTACACAGATACGCAGTATTTT.